This TCR beta chain emerged from a study of blood T cell repertoires in COVID-19. Looking at the study overall: Samples representing acute and convalescent COVID-19 were sourced from the United States, Italy and Spain. T cells, B-cell-depleted T cells, or PBMCs provided the cDNA or gDNA that served as material.

This clone was seen only once. In the authors' workflow: Reference gene primers were amplified, and this amplification served to estimate nucleated cell counts. Sequenced by immunoSEQ multiplex PCR; TCRdb stores in-frame clones only, minus some. That table supplies the V and J calls and clone size; D and trimming were determined from the DNA. The sample yields 250,000 or so clones, 75% to 90% seen once. CDR1 SGHVS and CDR2 FQNEAQ come from the germline V gene. Trimming shortened V by 4 bases and J by 0 bases, and 10 bases separated the two germline ends. The CDR3 is 15 amino acids. The V and J genes are TRBV7-8 and TRBJ2-1; tentatively, D is TRBD1 (6 bases). This receptor was identified in a middle-aged woman who had recovered from COVID-19. The specimen sequenced was peripheral blood. The CDR3 nucleotides read TGTGCCAGCAGCTCAACAGGGAGCTCCTACAATGAGCAGTTCTTC. As protein: CASSSTGSSYNEQFF.